Listed below are T cell receptor beta chains from one sample, sequenced in a study of blood T cell repertoires in COVID-19. Sequenced by immunoSEQ multiplex PCR; TCRdb stores in-frame clones only, minus some. Among around 150,000 clones listed, just over 85% were seen once. Sequenced sample: peripheral blood. The source of these receptors is a man between 65 and 85 years old with acute or convalescent COVID-19. Each CDR3 is given with its conserved first and last residue. A D gene is named only where the DNA matches it firmly.

j_call | v_call | d_call | cdr3_aa
TRBJ1-5 | TRBV19 | NA | CASSIRVRGDQPQHF
TRBJ2-2 | TRBV11-3 | TRBD1 | CASSSTGANTGELFF
TRBJ2-5 | TRBV15 | TRBD1 | CATSRRTGVRETQYF
TRBJ2-1 | TRBV25-1 | NA | CASKLTGLGEQFF
TRBJ1-1 | TRBV30 | TRBD1 | CAWSHLTGGTEAFF
TRBJ1-2 | TRBV6-5 | TRBD1 | CASSSGTGGSGYTF
TRBJ1-2 | TRBV6-6 | NA | CASTFLDRFHGYTF
TRBJ2-1 | TRBV18 | TRBD2 | CASSPRTSGHVNEQFF
TRBJ2-7 | TRBV18 | TRBD2 | CASSPTSGSYEQYF
TRBJ1-5 | TRBV19 | NA | CATQEDLNQPQHF
TRBJ1-2 | TRBV28 | TRBD1 | CASRPDRGSGYTF
TRBJ1-3 | TRBV6-5 | NA | CASSRDSSSGNTIYF
TRBJ1-3 | TRBV18 | NA | CASSPAQLSSGNTIYF
TRBJ2-3 | TRBV24-1 | TRBD1 | CATSDLRQGIPDTQYF
TRBJ2-3 | TRBV4-3 | TRBD2 | CASSQDTSGRGTDTQYF
TRBJ2-7 | TRBV5-5 | NA | CASGTGTTIYEQYF
TRBJ2-3 | TRBV20-1 | TRBD2 | CSASWSSGSDTQYF
TRBJ2-2 | TRBV14 | TRBD1 | CASSHRTGSGELFF
TRBJ2-7 | TRBV15 | TRBD2 | CATSTSLGTSGYEQYF
TRBJ1-2 | TRBV18 | NA | CASSPLTRGYTF
TRBJ1-6 | TRBV28 | NA | CASTPQENSPLHF
TRBJ1-3 | TRBV5-1 | NA | CASSSGTSGNTIYF
TRBJ2-7 | TRBV5-6 | TRBD2 | CASSSSSGRSYEQYF
TRBJ2-2 | TRBV7-2 | NA | CASSLFGRGANTGELFF
TRBJ2-7 | TRBV19 | NA | CASRPRGTTYEQYF
TRBJ2-5 | TRBV9 | NA | CASSGGGADQETQYF